This TCR beta chain is from a study of blood T cell repertoires in COVID-19 (dated by TCRdb to 2019 to 2021). Some background on the complete study: Samples covering the acute and convalescent phases of COVID-19 were provided by collaborators in the United States, Italy and Spain. The material from the prospective study consisted of cDNA or gDNA derived from T cells, B-cell-depleted T cells, or PBMCs. Deeply sampled blood TCRbeta repertoires from subjects exposed to, actively infected with, or recovered from COVID-19 were included in the dataset. The repertoires were released in a freely available public database meant as a resource for research on the immune response to SARS-CoV-2. The samples were drawn from two sources: the first 160 participants of the ongoing ImmuneRACE study, and 950 to 1,500 subjects contributed by 6 global collaborators. Sample metadata almost always included a de-identified subject ID, COVID-19 status, age in years and sex. Where HLA class I and class II types were available, the types were taken from metadata supplied by the sample provider, not from assay-based typing. The study at large found these results: The quantity of clinical and demographic metadata differed by source and by participant and was supplied without curation.

Collaborating institutions collected whole blood in K2EDTA tubes following their own protocols. Collaborator samples were shipped for TCRbeta analysis as frozen whole blood, isolated PBMCs, or DNA extracted from either sample type. Counted from cysteine to phenylalanine, this CDR3 has 16 amino acids. The CDR3 DNA has 48 bases and is translated from base 1. V gives up 4 bases and J gives up 0 bases, and the segment between their germline ends measures 13 bases. The germline V gene yields SGHRS for CDR1 and YFSETQ for CDR2. In this sample, this clone turned up once. No cognate antigen has been identified for it. No qualities accompany the bases; no much larger clone lies one base away. TCRbeta CDR3 regions were amplified from genomic DNA using the immunoSEQ Assay, a bias-controlled multiplex PCR. For the original study's pipeline: The number of nucleated cells in each sample was estimated by amplification of reference gene primers within the assay. To quantify the absolute abundance of each unique TCRbeta CDR3 rearrangement, sequence reads were collapsed and filtered. For each sample, productive Simpson clonality was calculated by taking the square root of Simpson's diversity index across productive rearrangements. TCRdb took this table from immuneACCESS and kept in-frame rearrangements with V and J called. Such tables lack part of the clones; where checked against another copy, unresolved V genes explain under half of the gap, and the rest is unexplained. The V and J calls and clone size come from that table; D and trimming were worked out from the DNA. Across this sample there are around 70,000 clones, with around 87% seen only once. The ten most abundant clones make up 29% of the sample.

The sequenced sample was peripheral blood. This sequence uses TRBV5-1 and TRBJ1-4; matching of 6 bases hints at TRBD1 as the D gene. This clonotype was obtained from a woman of 80 years or more with active or convalescent COVID-19. The DNA sequence is given as TGCGCCAGCAGCCTTGGACAGAGCGCAACTAATGAAAAACTGTTTTTT. Translation gives CASSLGQSATNEKLFF.